This T cell receptor (beta chain) stems from a study of blood T cells in healthy people across ages. Alongside a J-beta primer mix, a sample-barcoded 5' primer served in a second PCR lasting roughly 7 to 12 cycles. Each of the cDNA molecules was tagged by a template-switch adaptor with 12 random nucleotides. TCRdb re-derived calls from the 5' RACE reads in MiXCR, one entry per CDR3 protein. This table holds 750,000 to 950,000 distinct CDR3 sequences, around half found once. Isolation recovered at least 6.5 million PBMCs from every sample. Trimming at V came to 0 bases and at J to 6 bases, leaving 12 bases not matched to a gene. This CDR3 region has 18 residues. Looked up from germline, CDR1 is LNHNV and CDR2 is YYDKDF (reference sequence). Comment on this clonotype: The antigen is undetermined.

General study results and limits: Percentage of naive T cells showed a strong correlation with TCR beta diversity. Long-lived donors exceeded aged donors in naive CD4+ cells and diversity.

The V and J genes are TRBV15 and TRBJ2-1; 9 bases fit TRBD2. This sequence was found in a man at least 80 years old in good health. Sequenced input: blood. CDR3 sequence: CATSRDHLRGTSSNEQFF. CDR3 DNA sequence: TGTGCCACCAGCAGAGATCATCTACGCGGGACTAGCTCCAATGAGCAGTTCTTC.